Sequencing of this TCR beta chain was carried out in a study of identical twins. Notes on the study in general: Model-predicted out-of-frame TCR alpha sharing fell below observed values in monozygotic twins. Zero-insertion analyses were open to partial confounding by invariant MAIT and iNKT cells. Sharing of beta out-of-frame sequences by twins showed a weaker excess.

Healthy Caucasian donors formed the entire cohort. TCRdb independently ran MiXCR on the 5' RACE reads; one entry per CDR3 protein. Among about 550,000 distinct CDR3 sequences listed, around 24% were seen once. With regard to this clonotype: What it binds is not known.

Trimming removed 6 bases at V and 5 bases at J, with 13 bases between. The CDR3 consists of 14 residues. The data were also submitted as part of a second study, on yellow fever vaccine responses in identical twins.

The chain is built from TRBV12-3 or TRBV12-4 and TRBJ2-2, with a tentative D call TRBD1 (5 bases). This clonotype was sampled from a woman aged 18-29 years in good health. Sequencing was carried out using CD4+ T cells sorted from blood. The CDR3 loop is CASRAGLLTGELFF. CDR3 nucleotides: TGTGCCAGCAGGGCAGGGTTGCTGACCGGGGAGCTGTTTTTT.